This T cell receptor (beta chain) was sequenced in a study of blood T cells in healthy people across ages. The ends were cut back, 4 bases at V and 5 bases at J, with 17 bases in the middle. From germline, CDR1 is LGHDT and CDR2 YNNKEL (reference sequence). CDR3 length: 15 residues. Combining a sample-barcoded 5' primer with a J-beta primer mix, a second PCR ran for roughly 7 to 12 cycles. Via MiXCR, TCRdb re-called the 5' RACE reads, giving one row per CDR3 protein. The table lists roughly 2 million distinct CDR3 sequences, just under 50% of them singletons. The TCR originated in a woman between 35 and 50 years old in good health. Material: blood. The rearrangement links TRBV3-1 to TRBJ1-1, with D perhaps matching TRBD1 (5 bases). The CDR3 sequence is CASSLTQGLETEAFF. DNA for the CDR3: TGTGCCAGCAGCCTTACCCAGGGTTTGGAGACTGAAGCTTTCTTT.